This TCR beta chain was found in a study of T cell responses to AZD1222 COVID-19 vaccine. Study outcomes and limitations: Unmutated regions of variants are reportedly targeted by nearly half of spike-specific TCRs. Of the AZD1222 recipients, only five to seven were seropositive at baseline. Scientists sampled the repertoires only once the peak T cell response had passed.

Clones were read by immunoSEQ multiplex PCR, and TCRdb kept only the in-frame ones, dropping some. The sample holds roughly 93,000 clones; 80% to 90% are singletons and the top ten take 1.6%. This CDR3 has 16 amino acids. CDR1 is MDHEN, CDR2 SYDVKM, per germline. With 6 bases removed from V and 5 bases from J, the gap between germline ends came to 17 bases. For this clone: The antigen remains unidentified.

This receptor was identified in an adult in good health. The material sequenced was peripheral blood, taken on day 0 of AZD1222 vaccination. This rearrangement joins TRBV28 to TRBJ1-6, with a possible D match to TRBD1 (6 bases). CDR3 DNA sequence: TGTGCCAGCAGCGTCGGGGACACCTATGATAATTCACCCCTCCACTTT. As protein: CASSVGDTYDNSPLHF. Full variable domain (missing parts from reference TRBV28 and TRBJ1-6): DVKVTQSSRYLVKRTGEKVFLECVQDMDHENMFWYRQDPGLGLRLIYFSYDVKMKEKGDIPEGYSVSREKKERFSLILESASTNQTSMYLCASSVGDTYDNSPLHFGNGTRLTVT.